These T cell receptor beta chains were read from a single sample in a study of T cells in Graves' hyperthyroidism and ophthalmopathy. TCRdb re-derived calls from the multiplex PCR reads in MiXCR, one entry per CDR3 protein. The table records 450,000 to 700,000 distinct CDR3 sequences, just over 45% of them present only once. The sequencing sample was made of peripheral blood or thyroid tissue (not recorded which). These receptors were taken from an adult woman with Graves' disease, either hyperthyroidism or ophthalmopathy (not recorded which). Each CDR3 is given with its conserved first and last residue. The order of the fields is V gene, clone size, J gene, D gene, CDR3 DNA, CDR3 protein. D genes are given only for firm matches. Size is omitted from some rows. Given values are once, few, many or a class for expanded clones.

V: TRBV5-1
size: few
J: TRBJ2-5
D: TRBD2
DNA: TGCGCCAGCAGCCGGGGGGCTAGCGGGAGTCAGGAGACCCAGTACTTC
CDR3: CASSRGASGSQETQYF

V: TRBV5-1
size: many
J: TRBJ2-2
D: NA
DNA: TGCGCCAGCAGCTTGGGGTATCCCGGGGAGCTGTTTTTT
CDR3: CASSLGYPGELFF

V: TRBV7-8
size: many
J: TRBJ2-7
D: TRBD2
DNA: TGTGCCAGCAGCCCCGACCCCCTCGGACTAGTTCCCTACGAGCAGTACTTC
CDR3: CASSPDPLGLVPYEQYF

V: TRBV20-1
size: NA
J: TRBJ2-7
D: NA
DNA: TGCAGTGCTAGGCCAGTGGGCTTCGCCTACGAGCAGTACTTC
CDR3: CSARPVGFAYEQYF

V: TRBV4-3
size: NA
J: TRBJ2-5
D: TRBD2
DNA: TGCGCCAGCAGCCAAGGCGGGAGTGGGGGAGAGACCCAGTACTTC
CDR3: CASSQGGSGGETQYF

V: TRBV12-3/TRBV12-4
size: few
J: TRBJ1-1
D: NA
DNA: TGTGCTAGCAGTTTAGGGGCACGGGGAAACACTGAAGCTTTCTTT
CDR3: CASSLGARGNTEAFF

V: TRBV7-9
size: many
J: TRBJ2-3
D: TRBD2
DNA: TGTGCCAGCAGAACCAGCGGGAGGGCCGCAGATACGCAGTATTTT
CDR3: CASRTSGRAADTQYF

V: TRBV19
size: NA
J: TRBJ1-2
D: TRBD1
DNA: TGTGCCAGTAGTACCGGAAGAGGGACAGGGGGCTACTATGGCTACACCTTC
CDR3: CASSTGRGTGGYYGYTF

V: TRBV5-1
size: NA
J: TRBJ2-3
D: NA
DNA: TGCGCCAGCAGCTTTGGCCGCGAAGGGTGGACGCAGTATTTT
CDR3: CASSFGREGWTQYF

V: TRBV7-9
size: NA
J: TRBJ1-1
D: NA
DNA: TGTGCCAGCAGCTCACTAGCCGGGAGGGCGAACACTGAAGCTTTCTTT
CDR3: CASSSLAGRANTEAFF

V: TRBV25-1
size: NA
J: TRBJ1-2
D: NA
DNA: TGTGCCAGCAGTGGGTTGATGGTAGGTGGGATCTATGGCTACACCTTC
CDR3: CASSGLMVGGIYGYTF

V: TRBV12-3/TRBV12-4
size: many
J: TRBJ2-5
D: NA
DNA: TGTGCCAGCAGTTTAGGTTACAACAGGGAAGTCGAGACCCAGTACTTC
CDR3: CASSLGYNREVETQYF

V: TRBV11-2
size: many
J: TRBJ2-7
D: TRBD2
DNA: TGTGCCAGCAGCCTTTTAGCGGGAGGGGTTGGCGAGCAGTACTTC
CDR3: CASSLLAGGVGEQYF

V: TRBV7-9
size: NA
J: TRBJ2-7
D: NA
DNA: TGTGCCAGCACCTCTCTGGGGGGGGGGCGCGAGCAGTACTTC
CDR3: CASTSLGGGREQYF

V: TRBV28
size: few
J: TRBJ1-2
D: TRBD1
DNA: TGTGCCAGCAGTCATGCGGCCGCCGGGGACAGGGAGGAGGGCTACACCTTC
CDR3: CASSHAAAGDREEGYTF

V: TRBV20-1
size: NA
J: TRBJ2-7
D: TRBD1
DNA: TGCAGTGCCCAACAGGGGACAGGGTACGAGCAGTACTTC
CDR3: CSAQQGTGYEQYF

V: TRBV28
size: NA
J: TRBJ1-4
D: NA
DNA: TGTGCCAGCAGTTCGCCCTCCCGGCGCTGGGGAAAACTGTTTTTT
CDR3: CASSSPSRRWGKLFF

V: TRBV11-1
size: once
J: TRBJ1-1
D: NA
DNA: TGTGCCAGCAGCTCGTCTATCAGAGGCTCGAACACTGAAGCTTTCTTT
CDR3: CASSSSIRGSNTEAFF

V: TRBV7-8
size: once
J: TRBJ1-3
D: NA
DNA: TGTGCCAGCAGCTTAGGGGACAACACCATATATTTT
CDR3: CASSLGDNTIYF

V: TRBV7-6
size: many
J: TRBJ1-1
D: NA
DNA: TGTGCCAGCAGCTCCCTGGCCGTACATTCTGAAGCTTTCTTT
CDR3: CASSSLAVHSEAFF

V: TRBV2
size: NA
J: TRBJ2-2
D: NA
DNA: TGTGCCAGCGGGCGGAGGGGGGGTTTCACCGGGGAGCTGTTTTTT
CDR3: CASGRRGGFTGELFF

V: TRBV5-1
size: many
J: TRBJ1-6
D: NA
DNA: TGCGCCAGCAGCGTCGGGACACCAAATTCACCCCTCCACTTT
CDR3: CASSVGTPNSPLHF

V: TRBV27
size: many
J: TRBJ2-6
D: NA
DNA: TGTGCCACCTTCGATAGAAGATGCGTCCTGACTTTC
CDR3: CATFDRRCVLTF

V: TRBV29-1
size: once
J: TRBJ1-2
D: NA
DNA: TGCAGCGTTGCAGTGGGGAGAGATGGCTACACCTTC
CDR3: CSVAVGRDGYTF

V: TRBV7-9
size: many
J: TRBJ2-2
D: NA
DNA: TGTGCCAGCATCTCCCCCTCCGGGGAGCTGTTTTTT
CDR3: CASISPSGELFF

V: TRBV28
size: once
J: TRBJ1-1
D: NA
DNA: TGTGCCAGCAGTTTATGGACCACTGAAGCTTTCTTT
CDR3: CASSLWTTEAFF

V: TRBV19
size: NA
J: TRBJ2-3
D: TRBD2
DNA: TGTGCCAGTAGTATATTTCCGGGAGGGCGTGATACGCAGTATTTT
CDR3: CASSIFPGGRDTQYF

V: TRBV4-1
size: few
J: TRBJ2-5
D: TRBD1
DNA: TGCGCCAGCAGCCTCTTTACCGGGACAGGGGACGAAGAGACCCAGTACTTC
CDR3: CASSLFTGTGDEETQYF

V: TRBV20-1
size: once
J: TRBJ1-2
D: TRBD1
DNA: TGCAGTCCAAGGCCGGGCAGGGGGTATGGCTACACCTTC
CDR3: CSPRPGRGYGYTF

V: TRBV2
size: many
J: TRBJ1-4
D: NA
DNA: TGTGCCAGCAGTGAAGACGGACGGGCAACTAATGAAAAACTGTTTTTT
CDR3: CASSEDGRATNEKLFF

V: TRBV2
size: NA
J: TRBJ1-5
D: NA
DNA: TGTGCCAGCAGGGTAGGGGCCAATCAGCCCCAGCATTTT
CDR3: CASRVGANQPQHF

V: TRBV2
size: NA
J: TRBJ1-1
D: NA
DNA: TGTGCCAGCACCCGGGCGGGCACTGAAGCTTTCTTT
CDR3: CASTRAGTEAFF

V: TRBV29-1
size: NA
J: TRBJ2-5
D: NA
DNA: TGCAGCGTTACCACAGCCGAGACCCAGTACTTC
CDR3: CSVTTAETQYF

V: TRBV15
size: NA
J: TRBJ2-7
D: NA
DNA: TGTGCCACCAGCAGAGATGCACAGGGTACGGACGAGCAGTACTTC
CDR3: CATSRDAQGTDEQYF

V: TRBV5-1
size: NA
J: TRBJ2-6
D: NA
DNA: TGCGCCAGCAGCTTGGACAGGATGAACACTGAAGCTTTC
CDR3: CASSLDRMNTEAF

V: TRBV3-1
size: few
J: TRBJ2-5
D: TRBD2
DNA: TGTGCCAGCAGCCATTTGATGGGGACTACATCTCTTTGGATGGGGGGAGAGACCCAGTACTTC
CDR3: CASSHLMGTTSLWMGGETQYF

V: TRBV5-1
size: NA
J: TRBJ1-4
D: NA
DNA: TGCGCCAGCACAGGGGCAGGCGAAAAACTGTTTTTT
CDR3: CASTGAGEKLFF

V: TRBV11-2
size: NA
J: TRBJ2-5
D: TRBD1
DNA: TGCAGCGTTGGGGACAGTTCCACGCAAGAGACCCAGTACTTC
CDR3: CSVGDSSTQETQYF

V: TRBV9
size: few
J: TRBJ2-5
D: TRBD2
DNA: TGTGCCAGCAGTGGTAGCGGGAGGGAGACCCAGTACTTC
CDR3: CASSGSGRETQYF

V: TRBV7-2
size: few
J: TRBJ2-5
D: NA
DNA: TGTGCCAGCAGCCCCGGGGCGACAGTACAAGAGACCCAGTACTTC
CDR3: CASSPGATVQETQYF

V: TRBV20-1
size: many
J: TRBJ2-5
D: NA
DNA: TGCAGTGCTAGATCGGGGGTATCCCAAGAGACCCAGTACTTC
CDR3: CSARSGVSQETQYF

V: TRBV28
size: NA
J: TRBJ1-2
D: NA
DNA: TGTGCCAGCAGCTTGGGGCTGGGGGGGTCGTATGGCTACACCTTC
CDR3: CASSLGLGGSYGYTF

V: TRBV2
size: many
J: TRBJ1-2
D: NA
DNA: TGTGCCAGCAGACTTGAGTGGGGCTATGGCTACACCTTC
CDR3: CASRLEWGYGYTF

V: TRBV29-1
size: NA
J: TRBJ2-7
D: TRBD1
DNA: TGCAGCGTTGACACCGGGACAGGGGTATACGAGCAGTACTTC
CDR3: CSVDTGTGVYEQYF

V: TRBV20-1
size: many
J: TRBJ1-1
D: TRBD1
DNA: TGCAACACAGGGGACACTGAAGCTTTCTTT
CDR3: CNTGDTEAFF

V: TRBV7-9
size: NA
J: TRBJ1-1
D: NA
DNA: TGTGCCAGCAGACCGTTGGGGGCGAAAGCTTTCTTT
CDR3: CASRPLGAKAFF